A single sample gave rise to the 28 T cell receptor beta chains below, sequenced in a study of preoperative IRX-2 immunotherapy in early breast cancer. This sample's treatment: preoperative locoregional IRX-2 cytokine immunotherapy. The data were produced by immunoSEQ multiplex PCR, yet TCRdb's version contains in-frame clones alone and is incomplete. The sample carries about 19,000 clones, roughly 80% recorded once. Sequencing was performed on lymph node tissue, taken after IRX-2 immunotherapy. Receptors originate from a human donor with breast cancer.

As regards this clone: The junction shows a germline mismatch at one end, possibly a read error. V and J are TRBV6-1 and TRBJ1-1; TRBD1 agrees at 8 bases. CDR1 MNHNS and CDR2 SASEGT come from the germline V gene. The CDR3 totals 14 residues. In nucleotides, the CDR3 is TGTGCCATCAGTGAAGGGGACAGGCTTACTGAAGCTTTCTTT. Protein: CAISEGDRLTEAFF.

The genes are TRBV7-6 and TRBJ1-4, with a weak D call TRBD1 (5 bases). Germline CDR1 SGHVS, CDR2 FNYEAQ. The V gene lost 2 bases and the J gene lost 2 bases, with 18 bases spanning the gap. The CDR3 length is 18 residues. The CDR3 sequence is CASSLPGLPEKTNEKLFF. The CDR3 region has the DNA TGTGCCAGCAGCTTACCGGGACTTCCCGAGAAGACTAATGAAAAACTGTTTTTT.

CDR3 bases: TGTGCCAGCAGCTTAAATTCAGGATTCTACGAGCAGTACTTC. Its translation is CASSLNSGFYEQYF. The chain uses TRBV11-3 and TRBJ2-7; D is undetermined. The CDR3 loop spans 14 amino acids. The V gene lost 2 bases and the J gene lost 3 bases, with 11 bases spanning the gap. Germline V gene lookup returns CDR1 SGHNT and CDR2 YENEEA.

The chain couples TRBV11-3 to TRBJ2-7; the D gene is possibly TRBD2 (5 bases). The germline gives CDR1 SGHNT, CDR2 YENEEA. Deletions cut 1 base from V and 3 bases from J, with 13 bases between. This CDR3 is 15 amino acids long. The CDR3 DNA reads TGTGCCAGCAGCTTAGGACCAGCGGAAGTCTACGAGCAGTACTTC. It translates to CASSLGPAEVYEQYF.

This clone was seen just once. For the CDR3, the DNA is TGTGCCAGCAGTTCATCCGGGACAAACAATCAGCCCCAGCATTTT. Protein: CASSSSGTNNQPQHF. This chain uses TRBV9 with TRBJ1-5; D perhaps matches TRBD1 (6 bases). From germline, CDR1 is SGDLS and CDR2 YYNGEE. Trimming removed 5 bases from V and 3 bases from J, with 15 bases in between. The CDR3 loop spans 15 amino acids.

The chain uses TRBV15 and TRBJ1-5; 11 nucleotides align to TRBD1. Per germline, CDR1 LNHNV and CDR2 YYDKDF (reference sequence). V shed 4 bases, J shed 5 bases, and the junction held 7 bases outside the gene matches. This CDR3 is built from 16 residues. CDR3 DNA sequence: TGTGCCACCAGCACACCTGCGGGACAGGGGGATCAGCCCCAGCATTTT. Translating gives CATSTPAGQGDQPQHF.

The table lists this clone with a few counts. The J gene is TRBJ2-7, the V gene TRBV15, with 7 nucleotides matching TRBD2. Germline CDR1 and CDR2: LNHNV and YYDKDF (reference sequence). The junction had 11 bases not matched to a gene; V was cut back by 0 bases and J by 6 bases. The CDR3 is 16 amino acids. This CDR3 is CATSRDPGTTPAEQYF. In nucleotides, the CDR3 is TGTGCCACCAGCAGAGACCCTGGGACTACCCCCGCCGAGCAGTACTTC.

V is TRBV12-5 and J is TRBJ1-1, with a weak D call TRBD1 (6 bases). Germline assignment: CDR1 LGHNT and CDR2 FRNRAP. The CDR3 covers 13 residues. CDR3 sequence: CASNPGGGSRAFF. CDR3 DNA: TGTGCCAGCAACCCGGGGGGCGGTAGTAGAGCTTTCTTT.

The CDR3 reads CASTSLSGDPRFF. CDR3 DNA sequence: TGTGCCAGCACAAGTCTTAGCGGGGACCCCAGGTTCTTC. V is TRBV6-8 and J is TRBJ2-1; TRBD2 matches at 8 bases. This CDR3 region has 13 residues. Unmatched junction bases numbered 14, after V lost 7 bases and J lost 15 bases. Germline V gene sequence: CDR1 MNHGY, CDR2 SAAAGT.

The chain is built from TRBV18 and TRBJ2-1, with D unresolved. Germline V gene sequence: CDR1 KGHSH, CDR2 LQKENI. The CDR3 has 14 amino acids. Trimming took 0 bases from V and 7 from J, leaving 10 bases between them. CDR3 in DNA: TGTGCCAGCTCACCACCAGTAGGAGCTAATGAGCAGTTCTTC. This sequence encodes CASSPPVGANEQFF.

This clone was counted a single time. The chain carries TRBV11-3 and TRBJ2-1; 9 bases agree with TRBD2. The CDR3 contains 16 residues. The germline V gene encodes CDR1 SGHNT and CDR2 YENEEA. Losses at the gene ends were 4 bases for V and 3 bases for J; bases not matched to a gene: 7. As DNA, the CDR3 is TGTGCCAGCAGCTCGTATAGCGGGAGTGACTACAATGAGCAGTTCTTC. Its translation is CASSSYSGSDYNEQFF.

The chain uses TRBV27 and TRBJ1-2; D uncertain. Germline V gene sequence: CDR1 MNHEY, CDR2 SMNVEV (reference sequence). This CDR3 spans 13 amino acids. Deletions cut 6 bases from V and 7 bases from J, with 15 bases between. The CDR3: CASSPDVRFGYTF. In DNA form, the CDR3 reads TGTGCCAGCAGCCCGGACGTACGTTTTGGCTACACCTTC.

V and J are TRBV7-6 and TRBJ2-4; D is undetermined. The CDR3 sequence is 14 residues long. Germline lookup yields CDR1 SGHVS and CDR2 FNYEAQ. V shed 6 bases and J shed 0 bases, with 9 bases lying between them. CDR3 nucleotides: TGTGCCAGCAGTGTAACTATAGCCAAAAACATTCAGTACTTC. It yields the protein CASSVTIAKNIQYF.

The chain employs TRBV11-3 and TRBJ1-4, with D perhaps TRBD1 (6 bases). The CDR3 loop spans 16 amino acids. Trimming left V 4 bases short and J 7 bases short, with 19 bases between. Germline CDR1 and CDR2: SGHNT and YENEEA. Here the CDR3 DNA reads TGTGCCAGCAGCTCAAACTTCAGGGGAAAGGGTGAAAAACTGTTTTTT. Translating it yields CASSSNFRGKGEKLFF.

The chain joins TRBV7-7 to TRBJ2-7, with 12 positions matching TRBD2. The germline V gene has CDR1 SSHAT and CDR2 FNYEAQ (reference sequence). This CDR3 is built from 16 residues. After removal of 5 bases from V and 4 bases from J, the junction contained 9 bases not matched to a gene. This CDR3 reads CASSTRTSGAEYEQYF. The CDR3 DNA reads TGTGCCAGCAGCACCAGGACTAGCGGGGCCGAGTACGAGCAGTACTTC. The full variable domain, its missing parts supplied by reference TRBV7-7 and TRBJ2-7, is GAGVSQSPRYKVTKRGQDVTLRCDPISSHATLYWYQQALGQGPEFLTYFNYEAQPDKSGLPSDRFSAERPEGSISTLTIQRTEQRDSAMYRCASSTRTSGAEYEQYFGPGTRLTVT.

The rearrangement uses TRBV6-8 and TRBJ1-3; D gene unclear. The CDR3 sequence is 12 residues long. Germline V lookup: CDR1 MNHGY, CDR2 SAAAGT. V lost 6 bases and J lost 4, with 7 bases in between. CDR3 coding DNA: TGTGCCAGCAGCAATTCGGGAAACACCATATATTTT. This translates into CASSNSGNTIYF.

The CDR3 is CAIRRQGDTEAFF. CDR3 sequence (DNA): TGTGCCATCAGGCGGCAGGGTGACACTGAAGCTTTCTTT. This chain uses TRBV10-3 with TRBJ1-1; D might be TRBD1 (5 bases). CDR1 and CDR2 (germline): ENHRY, SYGVKD. The V end lost 6 bases, the J end lost 3 bases, and 11 bases lay between the germline ends. This CDR3 contains 13 residues.

The genes are TRBV28 and TRBJ1-1; 9 nucleotides align to TRBD1. The CDR3 runs to 14 residues. Germline CDR1 reads MDHEN; CDR2 reads SYDVKM. With V trimmed by 8 bases and J by 6 bases, 10 bases remained unmatched. The CDR3 coding sequence is TGTGCCAGCGCGGGACAGGGAGGTTTTTCTGAAGCTTTCTTT. It translates to CASAGQGGFSEAFF.

The chain uses TRBV14 and TRBJ2-2; D is undetermined. This CDR3 contains 10 residues. Germline assignment: CDR1 SGHDN and CDR2 FVKESK. V lost 3 bases, J lost 11 bases, and 4 bases lay in between. CDR3 nucleotide sequence: TGTGCCAGCAGCCAGGGCGAGCTGTTTTTT. Amino acid sequence: CASSQGELFF.

The chain joins TRBV6-8 to TRBJ2-7; weak D call: TRBD2 (6 bases). Germline-derived CDR1 and CDR2 are MNHGY and SAAAGT. This CDR3 comprises 13 residues. V shed 5 bases and J shed 4 bases, with 12 bases lying between them. The CDR3 sequence: CASSGLRGYEQYF. CDR3 bases: TGTGCCAGCAGTGGCCTTCGGGGGTACGAGCAGTACTTC.

This chain links TRBV14 with TRBJ2-7; D tentatively reads TRBD1 or TRBD2 (5 bases each). The CDR3 covers 16 residues. V shed 1 base and J shed 0 bases, with 13 bases lying between them. CDR1 is SGHDN and CDR2 is FVKESK in the germline V gene. CDR3 nucleotide sequence: TGTGCCAGCAGCCAAGGGACAACCGGGACCTCCTACGAGCAGTACTTC. Its protein product is CASSQGTTGTSYEQYF.

The rearrangement links TRBV29-1 to TRBJ1-2; D is unclear. Trimming took 4 bases from V and 4 from J, leaving 16 bases between them. The CDR3 consists of 14 residues. From germline, CDR1 is SQVTM and CDR2 ANQGSEA. CDR3 nucleotides: TGCAGCGTTGGGGTGGCAGAGCCGGTCTATGGCTACACCTTC. Translation gives CSVGVAEPVYGYTF. Full variable domain (outside the CDR3, taken from reference TRBV29-1 and TRBJ1-2): SAVISQKPSRDICQRGTSLTIQCQVDSQVTMMFWYRQQPGQSLTLIATANQGSEATYESGFVIDKFPISRPNLTFSTLTVSNMSPEDSSIYLCSVGVAEPVYGYTFGSGTRLTVV.

V usage is TRBV7-5 and J usage is TRBJ2-3; TRBD2 is the table's D call, not checked against the DNA. TRBV7-5 is annotated as a pseudogene. The CDR3 has 14 residues. DNA of the CDR3: TGTGCCAGCAGCTTGAGCGGGAACACAGATACGCAGTATTTT. Its translation is CASSLSGNTDTQYF.

The rearrangement joins TRBV12-5 to TRBJ2-7, with D possibly being TRBD2 (7 bases). Deletions cut 1 base from V and 4 bases from J, with 20 bases between. This CDR3 has 17 amino acids. Looked up from germline, CDR1 is LGHNT and CDR2 is FRNRAP. The CDR3, as DNA: TGTGCTAGTGGTTTGGACTCCCTCGGCGGGGGCCCTTACGAGCAGTACTTC. It translates to CASGLDSLGGGPYEQYF. Drawing the rest from reference TRBV12-5 and TRBJ2-7, the complete variable domain is DARVTQTPRHKVTEMGQEVTMRCQPILGHNTVFWYRQTMMQGLELLAYFRNRAPLDDSGMPKDRFSAEMPDATLATLKIQPSEPRDSAVYFCASGLDSLGGGPYEQYFGPGTRLTVT.

V usage is TRBV30 and J usage is TRBJ2-3; D uncertain. V dropped 5 bases and J dropped 8 bases, with 11 bases sitting between them. The germline gives CDR1 GTSNPN, CDR2 SVGIG (reference sequence). The CDR3 runs to 11 residues. The CDR3 DNA reads as TGTGCCTGGCGAAACTCGGGTACGCAGTATTTT. Encoded protein: CAWRNSGTQYF.

In this sample, this clone turned up once. The chain recombines TRBV18 with TRBJ1-4, with TRBD1 matching over 8 bases. The V and J ends lost 3 bases and 3 bases, in that order; junction bases with no gene match: 3. This CDR3 has 15 amino acids. From germline, CDR1 is KGHSH and CDR2 LQKENI. Written as DNA, the CDR3 is TGTGCCAGCTCACCGGGGACAGGACCTAATGAAAAACTGTTTTTT. Amino acids: CASSPGTGPNEKLFF.

The chain uses TRBV27 and TRBJ2-3; D ambiguous. The CDR3 contains 18 residues. Germline V gene lookup returns CDR1 MNHEY and CDR2 SMNVEV (reference sequence). Trimming removed 2 bases from V and 2 bases from J, with 20 bases in between. CDR3 nucleotides: TGTGCCAGCAGTTTAAGAGGCGGATCCCGAACATCCACAGATACGCAGTATTTT. This gives the protein CASSLRGGSRTSTDTQYF.

The rearrangement links TRBV6-8 to TRBJ2-7; 7 nucleotides match TRBD1. The CDR3 extends over 16 amino acids. Trimming took 6 bases from V and 0 from J; bases not matched to a gene: 11. Per germline, CDR1 MNHGY and CDR2 SAAAGT. For the CDR3, the DNA is TGTGCCAGCAGAATTTTCAGGGGGACCAACTCCTACGAGCAGTACTTC. Its protein is CASRIFRGTNSYEQYF.